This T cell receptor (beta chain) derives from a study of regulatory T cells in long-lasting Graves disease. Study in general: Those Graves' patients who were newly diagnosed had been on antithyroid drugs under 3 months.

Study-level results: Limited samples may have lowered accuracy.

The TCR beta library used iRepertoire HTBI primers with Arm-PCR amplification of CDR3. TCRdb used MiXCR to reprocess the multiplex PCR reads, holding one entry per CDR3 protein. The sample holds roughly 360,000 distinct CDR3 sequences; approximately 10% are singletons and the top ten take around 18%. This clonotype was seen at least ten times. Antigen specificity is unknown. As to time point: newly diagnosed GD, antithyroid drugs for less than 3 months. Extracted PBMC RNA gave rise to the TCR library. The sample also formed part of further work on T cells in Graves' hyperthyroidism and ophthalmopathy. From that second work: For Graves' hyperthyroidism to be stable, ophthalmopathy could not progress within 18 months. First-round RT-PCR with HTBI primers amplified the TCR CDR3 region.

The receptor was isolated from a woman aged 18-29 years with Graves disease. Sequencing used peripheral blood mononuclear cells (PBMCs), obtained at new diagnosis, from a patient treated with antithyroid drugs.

The CDR3 loop reads CASSADRGSTEAFF. The CDR3 bases are TGTGCCAGCAGCGCGGACAGGGGGAGCACTGAAGCTTTCTTT. This chain uses TRBV3-1 with TRBJ1-1; 10 positions match TRBD1. The J segment lost 4 bases and the V segment lost 5 bases, leaving 4 bases of the junction unmatched. Looked up from germline, CDR1 is LGHDT and CDR2 is YNNKEL (reference sequence). The CDR3 consists of 14 residues.